The sequence of this T cell receptor beta chain was determined in a study of human T cells and chemical hapten exposure. Using its own MiXCR run on the RACE reads, TCRdb lists one record per CDR3 protein. The table has approximately 100,000 distinct CDR3 sequences, 8% to 13% seen once. Trimming cost V 0 bases and J 4 bases, with 15 bases left between them. The CDR3 totals 16 residues. Germline V CDR1 and CDR2: LGHNA, YNFKEQ. Time point here: patch test 1, 2 weeks after DPC sensitization. As to treatment: therapeutic diphenylcyclopropenone sensitization with weekly scalp DPC. This chain uses TRBV4-2 with TRBJ1-1, with no clear D. The sequence derives from a woman in her 40s with alopecia areata. Some clones in this sample may be carry-over from other donors' samples. The specimen was whole blood, collected in connection with sensitization to the hapten diphenylcyclopropenone (DPC). The CDR3 region has the DNA TGTGCCAGCAGCCAAGATGTGATCGGGCTGAGCACTGAAGCTTTCTTT. It translates to CASSQDVIGLSTEAFF.